These T cell receptor beta chains were read from a single sample in a study of tumor and adjacent non-tumor tissue in lung cancer. Using its own MiXCR run on the multiplex PCR reads, TCRdb lists one record per CDR3 protein. The sample has 65,000 to 90,000 distinct CDR3 sequences, 80% to 85% seen once; the top ten hold approximately 12%. Sample: lung tumor tissue. Receptor source: a woman aged 45-59 years with non-small cell lung cancer. Both conserved end residues are part of each CDR3. The order of the fields is V gene, clone size, J gene, D gene, CDR3 DNA, CDR3 protein. A D gene is named only where the DNA matches it firmly. The listing skips clone size in some rows; elsewhere it reads once, few, many or a size class.

v_gene: TRBV29-1; abundance: .; j_gene: TRBJ2-5; d_gene: .; CDR3nt: TGCAGCGTTGACTTAACGGGAGAACAAGAGACCCAGTACTTC; CDR3aa: CSVDLTGEQETQYF
v_gene: TRBV11-2; abundance: .; j_gene: TRBJ2-1; d_gene: .; CDR3nt: TGTGCCAGCAGCTTAGAACCAGGAAGAGATGAGCAGTTCTTC; CDR3aa: CASSLEPGRDEQFF
v_gene: TRBV20-1; abundance: .; j_gene: TRBJ1-5; d_gene: TRBD1; CDR3nt: TGCAGTGTTGCGACAGGGAACGTTCTGCCCCAGCATTTT; CDR3aa: CSVATGNVLPQHF
v_gene: TRBV20-1; abundance: .; j_gene: TRBJ2-3; d_gene: TRBD2; CDR3nt: TGCAGTGCTAGAGGAGGGTTGGGACTAGCGGCCCTCCGGGCCACAGGAACGCAGTATTTT; CDR3aa: CSARGGLGLAALRATGTQYF
v_gene: TRBV4-2; abundance: .; j_gene: TRBJ2-5; d_gene: .; CDR3nt: TGTGCCAGCAGCAAGTACAGGGAGCGCCAAGAGACACAGTACTTC; CDR3aa: CASSKYRERQETQYF
v_gene: TRBV6-5; abundance: once; j_gene: TRBJ1-6; d_gene: .; CDR3nt: TGCGCCAGCGGGCGACATGATAATTCACCCCTCCACTTT; CDR3aa: CASGRHDNSPLHF
v_gene: TRBV28; abundance: .; j_gene: TRBJ2-2; d_gene: .; CDR3nt: TGTGCCAGCATACCAACAAACTCCGGGGAGCTGTTTTTT; CDR3aa: CASIPTNSGELFF
v_gene: TRBV12-3/TRBV12-4; abundance: .; j_gene: TRBJ2-1; d_gene: TRBD2; CDR3nt: TGTGTCAGCAACCGACTAGCAGAAAATGAGCAGTTCTTC; CDR3aa: CVSNRLAENEQFF
v_gene: TRBV6-1; abundance: .; j_gene: TRBJ2-1; d_gene: .; CDR3nt: TGTGCCAGTAAACCGAGTCTCTCCTACAACGAGCAGTTCTTC; CDR3aa: CASKPSLSYNEQFF
v_gene: TRBV29-1; abundance: .; j_gene: TRBJ2-3; d_gene: TRBD2; CDR3nt: TGCAGCGTGAAACGGACTAGCGGGGCCACAGATTTGCAGTATTTT; CDR3aa: CSVKRTSGATDLQYF
v_gene: TRBV20-1; abundance: .; j_gene: TRBJ2-5; d_gene: .; CDR3nt: TGCAGTGCCCACTACCAAGTAATTCAAGAGACCCAGTACTTT; CDR3aa: CSAHYQVIQETQYF
v_gene: TRBV20-1; abundance: .; j_gene: TRBJ2-5; d_gene: .; CDR3nt: TGCAGTGCTAGACCATCCGGGGGAGAGACCCAGTACTTC; CDR3aa: CSARPSGGETQYF
v_gene: TRBV20-1; abundance: .; j_gene: TRBJ1-4; d_gene: .; CDR3nt: TGCAGTGCACGGCATCATGAAAAACTGTATTTT; CDR3aa: CSARHHEKLYF
v_gene: TRBV20-1; abundance: .; j_gene: TRBJ2-7; d_gene: .; CDR3nt: TGCAGTGCTAGTAATCCACAAGGATCCTACGAGCAGTACTTC; CDR3aa: CSASNPQGSYEQYF
v_gene: TRBV6-2/TRBV6-3; abundance: .; j_gene: TRBJ2-3; d_gene: .; CDR3nt: TGTGCCAGCAGACTCACTCCCTCTATTAGTGGGAGAGTCACAGATACACAGTATTTT; CDR3aa: CASRLTPSISGRVTDTQYF
v_gene: TRBV4-1; abundance: .; j_gene: TRBJ2-2; d_gene: .; CDR3nt: TGCGCCAGCAGCCAACAAGTTCGGATTAACGGGAACACAGGGGAGCTGTTTTTT; CDR3aa: CASSQQVRINGNTGELFF
v_gene: TRBV29-1; abundance: .; j_gene: TRBJ1-2; d_gene: TRBD1; CDR3nt: TGCAGCGTTGAAGTAGGACAGGTCCCCGGTGGATACACCTTC; CDR3aa: CSVEVGQVPGGYTF
v_gene: TRBV28; abundance: .; j_gene: TRBJ2-3; d_gene: .; CDR3nt: TGTGTCAGTAGAGTAGGGCCAATAGATACGCAGTATTTT; CDR3aa: CVSRVGPIDTQYF
v_gene: TRBV11-3; abundance: .; j_gene: TRBJ2-2; d_gene: .; CDR3nt: TGTGCCAGCGGCTTGACAGCCACTAACACCGGGGAGCTGTTTTTT; CDR3aa: CASGLTATNTGELFF
v_gene: TRBV12-3/TRBV12-4; abundance: .; j_gene: TRBJ2-5; d_gene: .; CDR3nt: TGTGCCAGTAGTTTAGTGGACCAAGAGACCCAGTACTTC; CDR3aa: CASSLVDQETQYF
v_gene: TRBV30; abundance: many; j_gene: TRBJ2-4; d_gene: TRBD2; CDR3nt: TGTGCCTGGATTCCAGTCGGGGGGATGGCCAAAAACATTCAGTACTTC; CDR3aa: CAWIPVGGMAKNIQYF
v_gene: TRBV6-2/TRBV6-3; abundance: once; j_gene: TRBJ2-1; d_gene: .; CDR3nt: TGTGCCAGTAGCCGTGCGGGGCCGAGCTCCTACATTGAGCAGTTCTTC; CDR3aa: CASSRAGPSSYIEQFF
v_gene: TRBV6-5; abundance: .; j_gene: TRBJ1-4; d_gene: TRBD1; CDR3nt: TGTGCCAGCAAGGACCGGACAGGGCCAACTAATGAAAAACTGTTTTTC; CDR3aa: CASKDRTGPTNEKLFF
v_gene: TRBV4-3; abundance: .; j_gene: TRBJ1-5; d_gene: .; CDR3nt: TGCGCCAGCAACCAAGAGATAGGCGCAGGAGGGAGCAATCAGCCCAAGCATTTT; CDR3aa: CASNQEIGAGGSNQPKHF
v_gene: TRBV11-2; abundance: .; j_gene: TRBJ2-5; d_gene: TRBD1; CDR3nt: TGTGTCAGCAGCCTTACAGGGGAGATCCTGTACTTC; CDR3aa: CVSSLTGEILYF
v_gene: TRBV28; abundance: many; j_gene: TRBJ2-7; d_gene: .; CDR3nt: TGTGCCAGCAGTCCCGAGCCGACTAGTCGCGAGCAGTACTTC; CDR3aa: CASSPEPTSREQYF
v_gene: TRBV5-4; abundance: .; j_gene: TRBJ2-1; d_gene: .; CDR3nt: TGTGCCAGCAGATTGGTCTGGGTAGGGGGCAATGAGCAGTTCTTC; CDR3aa: CASRLVWVGGNEQFF
v_gene: TRBV4-1; abundance: few; j_gene: TRBJ1-2; d_gene: .; CDR3nt: .; CDR3aa: CASSPGQGRNYGCTF
v_gene: TRBV4-1; abundance: .; j_gene: TRBJ1-1; d_gene: .; CDR3nt: TGCGCCAGCAGCCAAGACGAGTTCCGATTGAACACTGAAGCTTTGTTT; CDR3aa: CASSQDEFRLNTEALF
v_gene: TRBV11-2; abundance: .; j_gene: TRBJ2-5; d_gene: .; CDR3nt: TGTACCAGGAGCTCCGGACAGACCCGGGAGGCCCAGTACTTC; CDR3aa: CTRSSGQTREAQYF
v_gene: TRBV10-1; abundance: .; j_gene: TRBJ2-4; d_gene: TRBD2; CDR3nt: TGCGCCAGCAGTGCTCGGGAGGGTAACAATCAGTACTTC; CDR3aa: CASSAREGNNQYF
v_gene: TRBV20-1; abundance: .; j_gene: TRBJ2-3; d_gene: .; CDR3nt: TGCAGTGCTAACATGAGGGGGAAGGGTACAGATACGCAGTATTTT; CDR3aa: CSANMRGKGTDTQYF
v_gene: TRBV6-6; abundance: .; j_gene: TRBJ2-7; d_gene: TRBD2; CDR3nt: TGTGCCAGCAGTTACTCGATTAGCGGGAGTTACAAGCAGTACTTC; CDR3aa: CASSYSISGSYKQYF
v_gene: TRBV29-1; abundance: .; j_gene: TRBJ1-1; d_gene: .; CDR3nt: TGCAGCGTTCTAGCACCGAACACTGAAGCTTTCTTC; CDR3aa: CSVLAPNTEAFF
v_gene: TRBV24-1; abundance: .; j_gene: TRBJ2-1; d_gene: .; CDR3nt: TGTGCCACCAGTAAGGCCAGCAGCAGATCATGCAGTGAGCAGTTCTTC; CDR3aa: CATSKASSRSCSEQFF
v_gene: TRBV12-3/TRBV12-4; abundance: .; j_gene: TRBJ2-3; d_gene: .; CDR3nt: TGTGCCAGCTGTTTAGCGACACTAAGCACAAATACGCAGTATTTT; CDR3aa: CASCLATLSTNTQYF
v_gene: TRBV4-2; abundance: .; j_gene: TRBJ2-1; d_gene: .; CDR3nt: TGTGCCGGTAGCCCGGGACTTGTAGCTAATGAGCAGTTCTTC; CDR3aa: CAGSPGLVANEQFF
v_gene: TRBV20-1; abundance: .; j_gene: TRBJ1-4; d_gene: .; CDR3nt: TGTAGTGCTAGAGAGGCAGGTTTTAATGAAAAATTGTCTTTT; CDR3aa: CSAREAGFNEKLSF
v_gene: TRBV6-5; abundance: .; j_gene: TRBJ1-1; d_gene: .; CDR3nt: TGTGCCAGCAGGGTGATAGGGATGTCCACTGAAGCTTTCTTT; CDR3aa: CASRVIGMSTEAFF
v_gene: TRBV6-2/TRBV6-3; abundance: medium-sized; j_gene: TRBJ2-5; d_gene: TRBD1; CDR3nt: TGTGCCAGCAGTTACTCCTTCTGGGACAGGGACCAAGAGACCCAGTACTTC; CDR3aa: CASSYSFWDRDQETQYF
v_gene: TRBV11-2; abundance: .; j_gene: TRBJ1-1; d_gene: .; CDR3nt: TGTGTCAGCGGCTTCAGAAGTAAGGGCACTGAAGCTTTCTTT; CDR3aa: CVSGFRSKGTEAFF
v_gene: TRBV29-1; abundance: few; j_gene: TRBJ2-3; d_gene: .; CDR3nt: TGCAGTATTGAGACTAGCACAGATACGCAGTATTTT; CDR3aa: CSIETSTDTQYF
v_gene: TRBV20-1; abundance: .; j_gene: TRBJ2-1; d_gene: .; CDR3nt: TGCAGTGTGAGGTTTGGGGGAGGCCACAATGAGCAGTTCTTC; CDR3aa: CSVRFGGGHNEQFF
v_gene: TRBV20-1; abundance: once; j_gene: TRBJ1-1; d_gene: TRBD1; CDR3nt: TGCAGTGCTAGAAATCCCGTGACAGGGATGAACACTGAAGCTTTCTTT; CDR3aa: CSARNPVTGMNTEAFF
v_gene: TRBV6-6; abundance: .; j_gene: TRBJ2-3; d_gene: TRBD2; CDR3nt: TGTGCCAGCAGTTACTCCAGCGGGGGCGCAGATACGCACTACTTT; CDR3aa: CASSYSSGGADTHYF
v_gene: TRBV28; abundance: many; j_gene: TRBJ2-1; d_gene: TRBD2; CDR3nt: TGTGCCAGCAGTTCCCCGGGACTAGCGGGAGTTCTGTTCTTC; CDR3aa: CASSSPGLAGVLFF
v_gene: TRBV20-1; abundance: .; j_gene: TRBJ2-7; d_gene: .; CDR3nt: TGCTGTGCTCCGAGCCCGGGGATGGGGGCCTACGAGCACTACTTC; CDR3aa: CCAPSPGMGAYEHYF
v_gene: TRBV20-1; abundance: .; j_gene: TRBJ2-1; d_gene: .; CDR3nt: TGCAGGGCTTGCTTCGGGGGAGGCTACAATGAGCATTTCTTC; CDR3aa: CRACFGGGYNEHFF
v_gene: TRBV11-2; abundance: .; j_gene: TRBJ2-1; d_gene: TRBD2; CDR3nt: TGTGCCAGCACTCCAGATGGCGGGGGAAGCTCCTACACTGAGCAGTTCTTC; CDR3aa: CASTPDGGGSSYTEQFF
v_gene: TRBV6-2/TRBV6-3; abundance: .; j_gene: TRBJ2-3; d_gene: .; CDR3nt: TGTTCCAGCAGTTACCGGGACTCGGGAGGGACAGATACGCACTATTTT; CDR3aa: CSSSYRDSGGTDTHYF
v_gene: TRBV4-1; abundance: .; j_gene: TRBJ2-5; d_gene: .; CDR3nt: TGCGCCAGCAACCAAGCCAAGAGGAACGGCCAAGAGACGCCGTACTTC; CDR3aa: CASNQAKRNGQETPYF
v_gene: TRBV12-3/TRBV12-4; abundance: .; j_gene: TRBJ1-5; d_gene: .; CDR3nt: TGTGCCAGCAGTCAACAGGACGTCAATCAGCCCCAGAATTTT; CDR3aa: CASSQQDVNQPQNF
v_gene: TRBV11-2; abundance: .; j_gene: TRBJ2-7; d_gene: TRBD2; CDR3nt: TGTACCAGCAGCTTATTGGGCGGGGGGGACGAGCAGTACTTC; CDR3aa: CTSSLLGGGDEQYF
v_gene: TRBV20-1; abundance: .; j_gene: TRBJ1-2; d_gene: .; CDR3nt: TGCAGTACTAGTTTATCGGACTATGGCTACACATTC; CDR3aa: CSTSLSDYGYTF
v_gene: TRBV20-1; abundance: medium-sized; j_gene: TRBJ2-7; d_gene: .; CDR3nt: TGCAGTGCTAGATCGGGGAGCTCCTACGAGCAGTACTTC; CDR3aa: CSARSGSSYEQYF
v_gene: TRBV4-2; abundance: few; j_gene: TRBJ1-4; d_gene: .; CDR3nt: TGTGCTAGCAGCCAAGTCCATGGGGCCGGGGAAAAACCGTTTTTT; CDR3aa: CASSQVHGAGEKPFF
v_gene: TRBV29-1; abundance: .; j_gene: TRBJ2-2; d_gene: TRBD1; CDR3nt: TGCAGCAGGATATTAGCACAGGGGGACTGGGAGCTGTTTTTT; CDR3aa: CSRILAQGDWELFF
v_gene: TRBV20-1; abundance: .; j_gene: TRBJ2-2; d_gene: .; CDR3nt: TGCAGTGCTAGAGATATTATTTTGGACGCCTGGGAGCTGTTTTTT; CDR3aa: CSARDIILDAWELFF
v_gene: TRBV4-2; abundance: .; j_gene: TRBJ2-5; d_gene: .; CDR3nt: TGTGCCAGCAGCAAGGACGTGGAGCGCCAAGAGACCCAGTACTTC; CDR3aa: CASSKDVERQETQYF
v_gene: TRBV29-1; abundance: .; j_gene: TRBJ2-5; d_gene: .; CDR3nt: TGCAGCGTTGATTCAGGGACAAAGACCCAGTACTTC; CDR3aa: CSVDSGTKTQYF